Included here is one T cell receptor (beta chain) sequence, with context. Its antigen is as yet unknown. This entry comes from a study of shared clonotypes between healthy human individuals. Overall study findings and caveats: Estimated clonotype richness was generally higher in naive than memory subsets. Sharing across several donors was seen in around 5.1% of naive CD4 clonotypes.

Trimming left V 1 base short and J 11 bases short, with 12 bases between. Per the germline V gene, CDR1 is LNHDA and CDR2 is SQIVND (reference sequence). The CDR3 sequence is 13 residues long. Profiling relied on immunoSEQ multiplex PCR, and the TCRdb table lists in-frame clones only, not all of them. This sample has hundreds of thousands of clones, with just over 90% found just once. As defined, naive CD8 cells were CD45RO-negative and positively selected for CCR7, with terminally differentiated effector memory CD45RA+ cells excluded. The sequence was collected from a man younger than 40 in good health. This rearrangement joins TRBV19 to TRBJ1-5; D is possibly TRBD1 (5 bases). The material sequenced was naive CD8+ T cells sorted from blood. The CDR3 DNA sequence: TGTGCCAGTAGTATAGTAAACAGGCGGTCCCAGCATTTT. It encodes CASSIVNRRSQHF.